This T cell receptor (beta chain) is drawn from a study of spatial heterogeneity in lung cancer. With 0 bases clipped from V and 2 bases from J, the junction kept 2 bases outside the gene matches. Germline V CDR1 and CDR2: SGHDN, FVKESK. The CDR3 has 16 residues. MiXCR, run by TCRdb on the 5' RACE reads, gives a single entry per CDR3 protein. The data hold about 75,000 distinct CDR3 sequences, with 13% observed a single time. In its sample, this clonotype was seen once. Time point here: sample taken at primary tumor resection. Researchers sequenced whole RNA taken from tumor, nontumor lung or frozen PBMC without sorting.

This specimen consisted of PBMCs, obtained at surgery. The receptor comes from a male donor with early-stage non-small cell lung cancer. The chain couples TRBV14 to TRBJ2-5; 11 nucleotides line up with TRBD2. The CDR3 DNA is TGTGCCAGCAGCCAAGACCCTAGCGGGAGGCAAGAGACCCAGTACTTC. Its translation is CASSQDPSGRQETQYF.